The clone carrying this T cell receptor beta chain was observed a few times. Donor samples were obtained from healthy Caucasian individuals from Russia, aged about 6 to 90. The data belong to a study of blood T cells in healthy people across ages. The authors ran a second PCR of roughly 6 to 12 cycles using a sample-barcoded 5' primer and a J-beta primer mix. TCRdb reprocessed the 5' RACE reads with MiXCR, giving one entry per CDR3 protein. The repertoire includes 730,000 or so distinct CDR3 sequences, less than 45% of them detected once, and 30% sits in the top ten. Germline CDR1 is MNHEY and CDR2 is SMNVEV (reference sequence). V was pared by 5 bases and J by 4 bases, with 17 bases between. The CDR3 covers 15 residues.

What was sequenced was blood. The chain recombines TRBV27 with TRBJ1-2, with TRBD1 as a possible D gene (6 bases). The receptor's source is a man older than 75 in good health. CDR3 sequence (DNA): TGTGCCAGCAGTGCCCGATCGGGGGCTACCTATGGCTACACCTTC. Its translation: CASSARSGATYGYTF.